This T cell receptor beta chain appears in the sequencing data of a study of blood T cell repertoires in COVID-19 (dated by TCRdb to between 2020 and 2021). Concerning the study at large: Collaborator samples came from the United States, Italy and Spain and covered acute and convalescent phases of COVID-19. The material from the prospective study consisted of cDNA or gDNA derived from T cells, B-cell-depleted T cells, or PBMCs. The dataset comprised deeply sampled blood TCRbeta repertoires from subjects exposed to, actively infected with, or recovered from COVID-19. A freely available public database, intended as a resource for researchers studying the immune response to SARS-CoV-2, is where the repertoires were released. Samples were obtained from the ongoing ImmuneRACE study (first 160 participants) and from over a thousand subjects provided by 6 global collaborators. Sample metadata almost always included a de-identified subject ID, COVID-19 status, age in years and sex. Where available, HLA class I and class II types were taken from metadata supplied by the sample provider and were not determined by assay-based typing.

TCRbeta CDR3 regions were amplified from genomic DNA using the immunoSEQ Assay, a bias-controlled multiplex PCR. Processing in the source paper ran as follows. The number of nucleated cells in each sample was estimated from the amplification of reference gene primers within the assay. Sequence reads were collapsed and filtered to measure the absolute abundance of every unique TCRbeta CDR3 rearrangement. Productive Simpson clonality was computed per sample as the square root of Simpson's diversity index over productive rearrangements. TCRdb retrieved this table from immuneACCESS and kept in-frame rearrangements only. Not all clones are present; in checked studies, unresolved V genes account for under half, and no reason is known for the remainder. The V and J calls and clone size are taken from that table; D and trimming were inferred from the DNA. The sample table lists under 300,000 clones, about 80% of them with a count of one. The top ten hold approximately 9.6% of the sample.

Results the study describes overall, beyond this receptor: The amount of clinical and demographic metadata varied by source and participant and was provided uncurated.

Collaborating institutions collected whole blood in K2EDTA tubes following their own protocols. For TCRbeta analysis, collaborator samples were shipped as frozen whole blood, as isolated PBMCs, or as DNA extracted from either sample type. The germline V gene (reference sequence) sets CDR1 to SSHAT and CDR2 to FNYEAQ. The CDR3 starts with the cysteine, ends with the phenylalanine, and has 14 residues. The only DNA kept is the CDR3, 42 bases in frame from the first base. A note on this clone: The antigen this receptor binds is unknown. At one end, the junction sequence differs from germline, possibly due to a read error.

The sample taken for sequencing was peripheral blood. Recombination connected TRBV7-7 to TRBJ2-1; 8 central nucleotides agree with TRBD2. The origin of this receptor is a woman over 75 with acute or convalescent COVID-19. The CDR3 region reads CASSPGGASDEQFF. The nucleotides are TGTGCTAGCAGCCCCGGGGGGGCCAGTGATGAGCAGTTCTTC.